The present T cell receptor beta chain was sequenced within a study of blood T cell repertoires in COVID-19 (TCRdb year 2020). Notes on the research overall: The collaborator samples originated in the United States, Italy and Spain and spanned the acute and convalescent phases of COVID-19. Sample metadata almost always included a de-identified subject ID, COVID-19 status, age in years and sex. Where available, HLA class I and class II types were obtained from metadata supplied by the sample provider rather than from assay-based typing. A freely available public database, intended as a resource for researchers studying the immune response to SARS-CoV-2, is where the repertoires were released. The material from the prospective study consisted of cDNA or gDNA derived from T cells, B-cell-depleted T cells, or PBMCs. The dataset comprised deeply sampled blood TCRbeta repertoires from subjects exposed to, actively infected with, or recovered from COVID-19. Samples came from the ongoing ImmuneRACE study (first 160 participants) plus 1,254 subjects from 6 global collaborators. Here is what the overall study found, with its caveats: The quantity of clinical and demographic metadata differed by source and by participant and was supplied without curation.

A note on this clone: Which antigen it targets is not known. No base quality information exists; no much larger clone differs at one position.

Collaborating institutions collected whole blood in K2EDTA tubes following their own protocols. For TCRbeta analysis, collaborator samples were shipped as frozen whole blood, as isolated PBMCs, or as DNA extracted from either sample type. The immunoSEQ Assay, a bias-controlled multiplex PCR, was used to amplify TCRbeta CDR3 regions from genomic DNA. Per the authors' processing: The number of nucleated cells in each sample was estimated from the amplification of reference gene primers within the assay. Sequence reads were collapsed and filtered to measure the absolute abundance of every unique TCRbeta CDR3 rearrangement. For each sample, productive Simpson clonality was calculated by taking the square root of Simpson's diversity index across productive rearrangements. What TCRdb holds here is the immuneACCESS table cut down to in-frame rearrangements. Part of the clones is not present; checked against another copy, under half of the missing clones reflect an unresolved V gene, and the others are unexplained. V and J calls and clone size are copied from that table; D and trimming were computed from the DNA. Counted in this sample were tens of thousands of clones; about 86% of them appeared once. Roughly 6.5% of the sample goes to the ten largest clones.

Clipping removes 5 bases from V and 5 bases from J, with 9 as the unmatched junction base count. Reading from cysteine to phenylalanine, the CDR3 counts 15 amino acids. CDR3 DNA only is kept here, 45 bases in frame from base 1. Looking up the germline V gene yields CDR1 SGHDN and CDR2 FVKESK. Input material: peripheral blood. The TCR comes from a man aged 55 to 70 with acute or convalescent COVID-19. The rearrangement joined TRBV14 to TRBJ2-5; TRBD2 fits 9 bases in the junction. The CDR3 here reads CASSNELAGIETQYF. The nucleotides read TGTGCCAGCAGCAACGAGCTAGCGGGAATTGAGACCCAGTACTTC.